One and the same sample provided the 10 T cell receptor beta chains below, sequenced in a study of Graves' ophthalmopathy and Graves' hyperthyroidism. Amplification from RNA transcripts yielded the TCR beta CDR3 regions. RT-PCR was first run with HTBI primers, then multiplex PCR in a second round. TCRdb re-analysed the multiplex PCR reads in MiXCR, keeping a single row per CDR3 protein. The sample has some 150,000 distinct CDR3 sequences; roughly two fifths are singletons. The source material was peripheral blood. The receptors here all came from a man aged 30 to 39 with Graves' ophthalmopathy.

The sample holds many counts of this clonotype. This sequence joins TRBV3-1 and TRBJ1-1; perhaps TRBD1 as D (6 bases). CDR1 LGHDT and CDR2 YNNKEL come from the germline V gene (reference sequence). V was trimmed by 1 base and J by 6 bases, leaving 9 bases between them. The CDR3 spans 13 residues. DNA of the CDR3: TGTGCCAGCAGCCAAGTAGGGGGACCTGAAGCTTTCTTT. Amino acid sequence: CASSQVGGPEAFF.

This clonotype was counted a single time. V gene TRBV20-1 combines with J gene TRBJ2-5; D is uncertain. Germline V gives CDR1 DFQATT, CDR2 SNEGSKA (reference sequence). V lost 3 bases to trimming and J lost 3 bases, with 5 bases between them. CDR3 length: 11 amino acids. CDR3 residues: CSASREETQYF. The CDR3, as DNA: TGCAGTGCTAGTAGGGAAGAGACCCAGTACTTC.

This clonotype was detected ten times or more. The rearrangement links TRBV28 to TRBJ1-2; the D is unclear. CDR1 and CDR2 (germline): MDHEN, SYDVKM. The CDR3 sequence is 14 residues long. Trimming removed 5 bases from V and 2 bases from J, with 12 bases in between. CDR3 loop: CASSPRTQNYGYTF. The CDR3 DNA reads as TGTGCCAGCAGTCCCCGGACCCAAAACTATGGCTACACCTTC.

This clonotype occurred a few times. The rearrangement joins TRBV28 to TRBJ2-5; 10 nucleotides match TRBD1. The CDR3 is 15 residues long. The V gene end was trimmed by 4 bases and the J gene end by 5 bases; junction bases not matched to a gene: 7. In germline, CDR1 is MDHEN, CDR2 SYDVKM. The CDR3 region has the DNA TGTGCCAGCAGTTCTCCCTTGGGACAGGGGGAGACCCAGTACTTC. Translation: CASSSPLGQGETQYF.

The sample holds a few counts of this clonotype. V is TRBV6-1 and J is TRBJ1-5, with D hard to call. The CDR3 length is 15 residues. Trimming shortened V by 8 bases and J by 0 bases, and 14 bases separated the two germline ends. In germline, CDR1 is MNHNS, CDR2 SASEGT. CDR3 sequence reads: CASRTQTNSNQPQHF. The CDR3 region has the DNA TGTGCCAGCCGGACCCAGACAAATAGCAATCAGCCCCAGCATTTT.

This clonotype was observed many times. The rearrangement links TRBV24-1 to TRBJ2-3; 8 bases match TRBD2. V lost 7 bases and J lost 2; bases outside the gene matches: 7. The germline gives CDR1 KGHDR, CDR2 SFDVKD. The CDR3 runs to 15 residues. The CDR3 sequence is CATRSSGTPTDTQYF. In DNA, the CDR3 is TGTGCCACCAGGAGTAGCGGGACCCCCACAGATACGCAGTATTTT.

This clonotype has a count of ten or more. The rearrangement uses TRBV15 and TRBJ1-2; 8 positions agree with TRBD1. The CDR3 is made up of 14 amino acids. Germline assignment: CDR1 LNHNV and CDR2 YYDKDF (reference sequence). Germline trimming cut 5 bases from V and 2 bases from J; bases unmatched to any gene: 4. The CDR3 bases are TGTGCCACCAGCGGCGGGACAGGAAACTATGGCTACACCTTC. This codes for CATSGGTGNYGYTF.

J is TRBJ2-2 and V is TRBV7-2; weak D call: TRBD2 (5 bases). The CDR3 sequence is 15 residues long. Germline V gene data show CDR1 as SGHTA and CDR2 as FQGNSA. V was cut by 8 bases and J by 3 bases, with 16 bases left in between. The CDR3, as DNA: TGTGCCAGCTCTTTGGGCGGGTCGGACACCGGGGAGCTGTTTTTT. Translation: CASSLGGSDTGELFF.

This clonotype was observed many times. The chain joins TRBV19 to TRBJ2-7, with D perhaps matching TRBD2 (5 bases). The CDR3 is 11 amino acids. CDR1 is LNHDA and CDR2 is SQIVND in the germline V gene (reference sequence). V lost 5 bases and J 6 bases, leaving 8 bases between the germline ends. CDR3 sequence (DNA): TGTGCCAGTAGTCTACTAGGCGAGCAGTACTTC. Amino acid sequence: CASSLLGEQYF. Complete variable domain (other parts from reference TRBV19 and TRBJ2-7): DGGITQSPKYLFRKEGQNVTLSCEQNLNHDAMYWYRQDPGQGLRLIYYSQIVNDFQKGDIAEGYSVSREKKESFPLTVTSAQKNPTAFYLCASSLLGEQYFGPGTRLTVT.

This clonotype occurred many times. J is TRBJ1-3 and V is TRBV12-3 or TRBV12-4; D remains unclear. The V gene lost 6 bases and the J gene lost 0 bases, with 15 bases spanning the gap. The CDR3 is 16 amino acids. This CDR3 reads CASRGKKISSGNTIYF. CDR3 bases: TGTGCCAGCAGAGGAAAGAAGATTAGCTCTGGAAACACCATATATTTT.